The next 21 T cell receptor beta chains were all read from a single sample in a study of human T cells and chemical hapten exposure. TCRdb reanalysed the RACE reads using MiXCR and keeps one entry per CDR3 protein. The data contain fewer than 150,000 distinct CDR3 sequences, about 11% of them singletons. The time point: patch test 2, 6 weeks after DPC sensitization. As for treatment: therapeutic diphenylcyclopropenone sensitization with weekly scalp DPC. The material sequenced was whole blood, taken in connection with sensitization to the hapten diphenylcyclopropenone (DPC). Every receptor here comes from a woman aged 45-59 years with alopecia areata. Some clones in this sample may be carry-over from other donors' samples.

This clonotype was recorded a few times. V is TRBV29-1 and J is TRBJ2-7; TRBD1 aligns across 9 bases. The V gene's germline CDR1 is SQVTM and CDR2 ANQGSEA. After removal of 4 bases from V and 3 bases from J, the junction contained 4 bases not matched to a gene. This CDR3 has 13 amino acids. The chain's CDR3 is CSVGRDRDYEQYF. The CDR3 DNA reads TGCAGCGTTGGTAGGGACAGGGACTACGAGCAGTACTTC.

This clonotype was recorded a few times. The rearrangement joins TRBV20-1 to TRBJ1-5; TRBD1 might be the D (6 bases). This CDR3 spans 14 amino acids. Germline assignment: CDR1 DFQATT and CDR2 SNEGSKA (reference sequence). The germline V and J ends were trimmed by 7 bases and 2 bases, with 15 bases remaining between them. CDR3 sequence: CSVTAGGGNQPQHF. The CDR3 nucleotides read TGCAGTGTTACCGCCGGGGGCGGCAATCAGCCCCAGCATTTT.

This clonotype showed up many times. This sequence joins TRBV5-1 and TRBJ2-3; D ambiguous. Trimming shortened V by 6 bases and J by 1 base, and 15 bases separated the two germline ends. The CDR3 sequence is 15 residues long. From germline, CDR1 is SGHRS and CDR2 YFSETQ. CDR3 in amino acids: CASTPWAGRTDTQYF. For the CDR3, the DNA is TGCGCCAGCACTCCTTGGGCCGGACGCACAGATACGCAGTATTTT.

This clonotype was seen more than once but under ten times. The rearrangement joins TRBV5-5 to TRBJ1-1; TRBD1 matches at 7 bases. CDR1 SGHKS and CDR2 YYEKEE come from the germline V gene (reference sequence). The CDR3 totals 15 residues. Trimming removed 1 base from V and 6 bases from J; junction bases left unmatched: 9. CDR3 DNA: TGTGCCAGCAGCTTGTCCCTGGGGACAGCTGCTGAAGCTTTCTTT. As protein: CASSLSLGTAAEAFF.

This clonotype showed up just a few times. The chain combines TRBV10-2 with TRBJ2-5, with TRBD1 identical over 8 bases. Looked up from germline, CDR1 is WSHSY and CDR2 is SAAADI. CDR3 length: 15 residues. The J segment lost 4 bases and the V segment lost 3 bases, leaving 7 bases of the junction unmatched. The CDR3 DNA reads TGCGCCAGCAGTGAAATACCAGGACAGGGAGAGACCCAGTACTTC. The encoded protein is CASSEIPGQGETQYF.

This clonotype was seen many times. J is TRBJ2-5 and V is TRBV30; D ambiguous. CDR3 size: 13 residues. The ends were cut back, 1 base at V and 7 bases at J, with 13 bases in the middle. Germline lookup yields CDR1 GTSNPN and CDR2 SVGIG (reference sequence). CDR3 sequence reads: CAWSGTPSWTQYF. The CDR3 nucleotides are TGTGCCTGGAGTGGGACCCCGTCGTGGACCCAGTACTTC.

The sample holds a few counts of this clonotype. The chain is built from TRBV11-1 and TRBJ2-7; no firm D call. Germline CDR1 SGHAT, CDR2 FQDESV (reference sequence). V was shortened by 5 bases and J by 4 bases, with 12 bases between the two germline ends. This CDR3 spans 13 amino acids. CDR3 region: CASSPSLWYEQYF. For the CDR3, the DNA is TGTGCCAGCAGCCCTTCACTATGGTACGAGCAGTACTTC.

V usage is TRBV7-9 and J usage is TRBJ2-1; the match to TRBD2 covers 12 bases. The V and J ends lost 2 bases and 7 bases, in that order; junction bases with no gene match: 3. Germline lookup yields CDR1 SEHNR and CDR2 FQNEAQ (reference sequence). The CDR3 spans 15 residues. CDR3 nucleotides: TGTGCCAGCAGCTTACTAGCGGGAGGGTTAAATGAGCAGTTCTTC. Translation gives CASSLLAGGLNEQFF.

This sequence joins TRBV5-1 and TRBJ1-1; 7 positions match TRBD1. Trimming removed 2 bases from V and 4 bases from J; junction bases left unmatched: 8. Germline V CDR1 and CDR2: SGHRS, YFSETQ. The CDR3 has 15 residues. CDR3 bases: TGCGCCAGCAGCTTCTCCGGGACAGCTGGCACTGAAGCTTTCTTT. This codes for CASSFSGTAGTEAFF.

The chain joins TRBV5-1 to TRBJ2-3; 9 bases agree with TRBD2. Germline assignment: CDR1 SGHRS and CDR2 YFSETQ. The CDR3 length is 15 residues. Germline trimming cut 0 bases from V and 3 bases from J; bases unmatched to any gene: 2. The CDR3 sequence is CASSLVAGATDTQYF. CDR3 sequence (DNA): TGCGCCAGCAGCTTGGTAGCGGGAGCAACAGATACGCAGTATTTT.

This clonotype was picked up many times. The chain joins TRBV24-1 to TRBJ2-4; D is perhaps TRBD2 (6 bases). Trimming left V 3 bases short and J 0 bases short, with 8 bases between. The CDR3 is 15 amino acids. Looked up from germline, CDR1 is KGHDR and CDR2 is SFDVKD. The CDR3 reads CATSDGGVAKNIQYF. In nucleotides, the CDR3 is TGTGCCACCAGTGATGGAGGGGTAGCCAAAAACATTCAGTACTTC.

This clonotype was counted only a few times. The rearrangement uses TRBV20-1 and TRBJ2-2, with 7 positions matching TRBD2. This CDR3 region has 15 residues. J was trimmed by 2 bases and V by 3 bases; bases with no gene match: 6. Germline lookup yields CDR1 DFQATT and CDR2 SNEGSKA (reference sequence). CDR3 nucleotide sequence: TGCAGTGCTAGGGCGGCGGGGGTTAACACCGGGGAGCTGTTTTTT. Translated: CSARAAGVNTGELFF.

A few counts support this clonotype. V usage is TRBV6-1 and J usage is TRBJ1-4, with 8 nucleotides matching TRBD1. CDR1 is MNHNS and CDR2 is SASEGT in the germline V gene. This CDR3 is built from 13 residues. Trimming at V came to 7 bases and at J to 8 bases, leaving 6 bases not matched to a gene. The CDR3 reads CASINRGNEKLFF. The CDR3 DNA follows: TGTGCCAGCATCAACAGGGGGAACGAAAAACTGTTTTTT.

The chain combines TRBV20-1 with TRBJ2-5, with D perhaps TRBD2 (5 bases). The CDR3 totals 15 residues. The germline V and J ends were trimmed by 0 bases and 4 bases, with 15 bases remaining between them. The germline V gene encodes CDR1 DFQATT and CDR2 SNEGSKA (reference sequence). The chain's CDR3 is CSARDWHGGGETQYF. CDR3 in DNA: TGCAGTGCTAGAGATTGGCACGGAGGCGGAGAGACCCAGTACTTC.

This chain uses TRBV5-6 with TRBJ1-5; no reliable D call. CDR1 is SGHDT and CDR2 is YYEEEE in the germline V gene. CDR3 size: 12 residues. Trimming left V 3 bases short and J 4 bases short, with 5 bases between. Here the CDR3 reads CASSSLNQPQHF. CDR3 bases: TGTGCCAGCAGCTCCCTGAATCAGCCCCAGCATTTT.

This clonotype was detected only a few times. The DNA for the CDR3 is TGCGCCAGCAGTGAAGGGGTCTCCGGAGAGACCCAGTACTTC. Amino acids: CASSEGVSGETQYF. The chain couples TRBV10-1 to TRBJ2-5, with a weak D call TRBD1 (5 bases). The CDR3 length is 14 residues. V was cut by 3 bases and J by 4 bases, with 12 bases left in between. In germline, CDR1 is WNHNN, CDR2 SYGVQD (reference sequence).

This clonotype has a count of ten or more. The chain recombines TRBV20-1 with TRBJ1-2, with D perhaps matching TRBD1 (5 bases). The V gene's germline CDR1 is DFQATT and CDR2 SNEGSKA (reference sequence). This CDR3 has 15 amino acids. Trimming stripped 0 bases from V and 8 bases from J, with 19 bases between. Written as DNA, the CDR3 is TGCAGTGCTAGAGAAAATCCGGGACGGTCCCTGGGCTACACCTTC. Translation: CSARENPGRSLGYTF.

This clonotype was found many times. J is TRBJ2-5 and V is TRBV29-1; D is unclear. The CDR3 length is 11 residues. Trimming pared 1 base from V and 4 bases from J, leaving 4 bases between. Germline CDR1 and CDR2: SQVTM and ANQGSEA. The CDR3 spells CSVEGTETQYF. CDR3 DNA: TGCAGCGTTGAAGGGACAGAGACCCAGTACTTC.

The CDR3 region is CASSGDRGDNYGYTF. The DNA for the CDR3 is TGCGCCAGCAGCGGGGACAGGGGAGATAACTATGGCTACACCTTC. The rearrangement uses TRBV5-1 and TRBJ1-2; 10 bases map to TRBD1. From germline, CDR1 is SGHRS and CDR2 YFSETQ. This CDR3 has 15 residues. The ends lost 4 bases at V and 1 base at J; junction bases unmatched: 4.

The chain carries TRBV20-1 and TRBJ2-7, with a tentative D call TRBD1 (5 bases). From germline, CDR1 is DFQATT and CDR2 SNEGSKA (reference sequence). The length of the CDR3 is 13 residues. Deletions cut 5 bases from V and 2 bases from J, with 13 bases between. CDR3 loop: CSALLRAAYEQYF. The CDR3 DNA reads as TGCAGTGCTCTGCTCAGGGCTGCCTACGAGCAGTACTTC.

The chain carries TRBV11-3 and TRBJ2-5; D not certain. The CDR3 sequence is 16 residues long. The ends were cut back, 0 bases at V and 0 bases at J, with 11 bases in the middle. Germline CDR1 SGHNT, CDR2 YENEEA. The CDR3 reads CASSLDQGKYQETQYF. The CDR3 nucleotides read TGTGCCAGCAGCTTAGATCAAGGAAAGTACCAAGAGACCCAGTACTTC. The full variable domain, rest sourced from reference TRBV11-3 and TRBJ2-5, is EAGVVQSPRYKIIEKKQPVAFWCNPISGHNTLYWYLQNLGQGPELLIRYENEEAVDDSQLPKDRFSAERLKGVDSTLKIQPAELGDSAVYLCASSLDQGKYQETQYFGPGTRLLVL.